This T cell receptor (beta chain) derives from a study of vaccination and CD4 T cells after COVID-19. Sequencing of cultured CD4+ T cell DNA used the Oncomine TCR Beta short-read assay. MiXCR, applied by TCRdb to the PCR reads, yields one record per CDR3 protein. The sample lists 3,200 or so distinct CDR3 sequences, roughly 25% occurring once. Treatment reported: approximately nine-day PBMC culture with coronavirus spike peptide pools or control peptides (ViraFEST assay). With respect to this clonotype: Its specificity is unknown.

V was pared by 4 bases and J by 5 bases, with 2 bases of the junction left unmatched. Looked up from germline, CDR1 is DFQATT and CDR2 is SNEGSKA (reference sequence). This CDR3 comprises 11 residues. This sequence originates from a human donor who had recovered from COVID-19. The chain combines TRBV20-1 with TRBJ2-7, with TRBD1 matching 7 bases. Sequenced here: CD4+ T cells from blood, cultured in vitro, sampled after SARS-CoV-2 vaccination. The CDR3 loop is CSAKTGHEQYF. As DNA, the CDR3 is TGCAGTGCTAAGACAGGGCACGAGCAGTACTTC.